Included here is one TCR beta chain sequence, with context. Antigen: not known. TCRdb passed the 5' RACE reads through MiXCR, listing each CDR3 protein once. The repertoire holds around 500,000 distinct CDR3 sequences, with over 12% as singletons. The data were taken from a study of identical twins. Germline values: CDR1 LNHDA, CDR2 SQIVND (reference sequence). The CDR3 contains 15 residues. V was clipped by 4 bases and J by 4 bases, with 16 bases between them. Points from the study as a whole: Zero-insertion analyses might be partly confounded by invariant T cells like MAIT and iNKT.

This same sample was also taken into another study, of yellow fever vaccine responses in identical twins.

The chain has TRBV19 and TRBJ2-5; tentatively, D is TRBD1 or TRBD2 (5 bases each). The sample was CD4+ T cells sorted from blood. This TCR derives from a woman aged 18-29 years in good health. The CDR3 protein is CASSSSGRSRETQYF. CDR3 nucleotide sequence: TGTGCCAGTAGTAGCTCGGGGCGAAGCAGAGAGACCCAGTACTTC. The variable domain in full, completed from reference TRBV19 and TRBJ2-5, reads DGGITQSPKYLFRKEGQNVTLSCEQNLNHDAMYWYRQDPGQGLRLIYYSQIVNDFQKGDIAEGYSVSREKKESFPLTVTSAQKNPTAFYLCASSSSGRSRETQYFGPGTRLLVL.